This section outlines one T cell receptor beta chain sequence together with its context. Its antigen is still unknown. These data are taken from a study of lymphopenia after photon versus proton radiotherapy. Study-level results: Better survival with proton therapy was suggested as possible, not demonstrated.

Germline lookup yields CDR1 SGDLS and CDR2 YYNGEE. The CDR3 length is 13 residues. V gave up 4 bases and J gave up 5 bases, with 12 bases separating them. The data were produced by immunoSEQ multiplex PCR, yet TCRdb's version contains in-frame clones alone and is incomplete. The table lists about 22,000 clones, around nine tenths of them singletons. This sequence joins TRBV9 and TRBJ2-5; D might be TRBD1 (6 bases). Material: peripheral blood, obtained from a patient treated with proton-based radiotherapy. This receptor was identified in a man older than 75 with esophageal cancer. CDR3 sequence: CASSPGAGETQYF. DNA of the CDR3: TGTGCCAGCAGCCCAGGGGCAGGCGAGACCCAGTACTTC.